A single sample is the source of the 15 T cell receptor beta chains below, sequenced in a study of PD-1 blockade in mismatch repair-deficient tumors. Measured with immunoSEQ multiplex PCR; TCRdb has only the in-frame clones, and not every one. Here the sample spans 95,000 to 150,000 clones, 86% being singletons. The material was peripheral blood, obtained 44 weeks after starting pembrolizumab. Every receptor here comes from an adult with mismatch repair-deficient cancer.

This clone was found once. V is TRBV28 and J is TRBJ1-2, with 11 bases aligning to TRBD1. The CDR3 runs 18 residues. V dropped 6 bases and J dropped 4; count of bases not matched to a gene: 16. Per the germline V gene, CDR1 is MDHEN and CDR2 is SYDVKM. CDR3 residues: CASSIWTGGAPGAYGYTF. The CDR3 bases are TGTGCCAGCAGCATTTGGACAGGGGGCGCCCCCGGTGCCTATGGCTACACCTTC.

The chain joins TRBV4-3 to TRBJ2-5; no clear D. V was pared by 0 bases and J by 0 bases, with 8 bases between. The length of the CDR3 is 15 residues. Germline V CDR1 and CDR2: LGHNA, YSLEER. Here the CDR3 reads CASSQDETNQETQYF. CDR3 nucleotides: TGCGCCAGCAGCCAAGACGAGACCAACCAAGAGACCCAGTACTTC.

The table lists this clone with a few counts. This rearrangement joins TRBV7-3 to TRBJ1-1; D might be TRBD1 (5 bases). V was shortened by 5 bases and J by 1 base, with 8 bases between the two germline ends. Per germline, CDR1 SGHTA and CDR2 FQGTGA. CDR3 length: 13 residues. CDR3 DNA sequence: TGTGCCAGCAGCCGAACAGGGAACACTGAAGCTTTCTTT. Translation gives CASSRTGNTEAFF.

The chain carries TRBV15 and TRBJ2-1, with 9 bases identical to TRBD1. With 1 base clipped from V and 10 bases from J, the junction kept 11 bases outside the gene matches. The germline V gene has CDR1 LNHNV and CDR2 YYDKDF (reference sequence). This CDR3 is 16 amino acids long. The CDR3 reads CATSRGGDRAKREQFF. CDR3 DNA sequence: TGTGCCACCAGCAGAGGAGGGGACAGGGCCAAACGGGAGCAGTTCTTC. The whole variable domain, remainder taken from reference TRBV15 and TRBJ2-1, is DAMVIQNPRYQVTQFGKPVTLSCSQTLNHNVMYWYQQKSSQAPKLLFHYYDKDFNNEADTPDNFQSRRPNTSFCFLDIRSPGLGDTAMYLCATSRGGDRAKREQFFGPGTRLTVL.

The V gene is TRBV10-3, the J gene TRBJ2-5, with D possibly TRBD1 on 5 matching bases. Germline CDR1 reads ENHRY; CDR2 reads SYGVKD. V was shortened by 0 bases and J by 1 base, with 6 bases between the two germline ends. The CDR3 extends over 14 amino acids. The CDR3 DNA reads as TGTGCCATCAGTGAGTCAGGGGCCCAAGAGACCCAGTACTTC. Translating gives CAISESGAQETQYF.

This rearrangement joins TRBV4-1 to TRBJ2-7, with 12 bases aligning to TRBD2. Germline loops: CDR1 MGHRA, CDR2 YSYEKL. The CDR3 has 15 residues. Losses at the gene ends were 1 base for V and 4 bases for J; bases not matched to a gene: 2. The CDR3 loop reads CASSQGLAGAYEQYF. CDR3 nucleotides: TGCGCCAGCAGCCAAGGACTAGCGGGAGCTTACGAGCAGTACTTC.

The V and J genes are TRBV9 and TRBJ2-5; no definite D call. V was shortened by 1 base and J by 0 bases, with 4 bases between the two germline ends. CDR1 and CDR2 (germline): SGDLS, YYNGEE. The CDR3 length is 13 residues. The CDR3: CASSVSDQETQYF. Here the CDR3 DNA reads TGTGCCAGCAGCGTAAGCGACCAAGAGACCCAGTACTTC.

The gene calls are TRBV5-1 and TRBJ2-4; D may be TRBD2 (6 bases). The CDR3 contains 14 residues. The V end was cut by 0 bases, the J end by 8 bases, with 12 bases between. Germline V lookup: CDR1 SGHRS, CDR2 YFSETQ. The CDR3 sequence is CASSLEAGSDIQYF. The CDR3 DNA reads TGCGCCAGCAGCTTGGAAGCGGGCTCGGACATTCAGTACTTC.

The chain recombines TRBV18 with TRBJ2-5; D not resolved. The CDR3 runs to 12 residues. The V and J ends lost 3 bases and 5 bases respectively, with 7 bases between them. Germline CDR1 KGHSH, CDR2 LQKENI. The CDR3 sequence is CASSPHAETQYF. The CDR3 region has the DNA TGTGCCAGCTCACCTCATGCGGAGACCCAGTACTTC. The full variable domain, with the rest looked up from reference TRBV18 and TRBJ2-5, is NAGVMQNPRHLVRRRGQEARLRCSPMKGHSHVYWYRQLPEEGLKFMVYLQKENIIDESGMPKERFSAEFPKEGPSILRIQQVVRGDSAAYFCASSPHAETQYFGPGTRLLVL.

The chain couples TRBV5-4 to TRBJ2-7; 7 bases are a match to TRBD2. CDR3 length: 15 residues. After removal of 4 bases from V and 7 bases from J, the junction contained 14 bases not matched to a gene. Per the germline V gene, CDR1 is SGHNT and CDR2 is YYREEE (reference sequence). The CDR3 region is CASSPNGWGGVEQYF. The DNA for the CDR3 is TGTGCCAGCAGCCCGAACGGGTGGGGGGGAGTAGAGCAGTACTTC.

The chain couples TRBV6-5 to TRBJ2-6; no reliable D call. Germline V gene lookup returns CDR1 MNHEY and CDR2 SVGAGI. This CDR3 has 13 amino acids. V was cut by 6 bases and J by 2 bases, with 5 bases left in between. This CDR3 reads CASRGTGANVLTF. The CDR3 DNA reads as TGTGCCAGCAGGGGGACTGGGGCCAACGTCCTGACTTTC.

In nucleotides, the CDR3 is TGTGCCAGCAGTCCCTGGGGGGACGGGGGCCTCTATGGCTACACCTTC. Translation: CASSPWGDGGLYGYTF. This chain joins TRBV27 and TRBJ1-2; D is possibly TRBD1 (6 bases). V dropped 5 bases and J dropped 4 bases, with 20 bases sitting between them. Germline V CDR1 and CDR2: MNHEY, SMNVEV (reference sequence). The CDR3 is made up of 16 amino acids.

This chain links TRBV19 with TRBJ1-1; the D gene is possibly TRBD1 (6 bases). The V gene's germline CDR1 is LNHDA and CDR2 SQIVND (reference sequence). Trimming took off 6 bases at V and 4 bases at J, with 15 bases between the two ends. This CDR3 comprises 14 residues. CDR3 residues: CASRGGGQVTEAFF. The CDR3 DNA reads as TGTGCCAGTAGAGGTGGGGGGCAAGTCACTGAAGCTTTCTTT.

The chain joins TRBV7-3 to TRBJ2-2; 7 bases are shared with TRBD1. Germline CDR1 and CDR2: SGHTA and FQGTGA. V trimming: 0 bases; J trimming: 4 bases; junction bases outside the gene matches: 2. The CDR3 totals 15 residues. CDR3 in amino acids: CASSLTGGVTGELFF. The DNA for the CDR3 is TGTGCCAGCAGCTTAACAGGGGGCGTCACCGGGGAGCTGTTTTTT.

J is TRBJ2-1 and V is TRBV7-9; no firm D call. The CDR3 is 18 amino acids. V lost 4 bases, J lost 2 bases, and 21 bases lay in between. Germline CDR1 reads SEHNR; CDR2 reads FQNEAQ (reference sequence). Here the CDR3 reads CASSSTKAVVHPYNEQFF. The CDR3 DNA sequence: TGTGCCAGCAGCTCAACTAAGGCGGTAGTCCATCCCTACAATGAGCAGTTCTTC.